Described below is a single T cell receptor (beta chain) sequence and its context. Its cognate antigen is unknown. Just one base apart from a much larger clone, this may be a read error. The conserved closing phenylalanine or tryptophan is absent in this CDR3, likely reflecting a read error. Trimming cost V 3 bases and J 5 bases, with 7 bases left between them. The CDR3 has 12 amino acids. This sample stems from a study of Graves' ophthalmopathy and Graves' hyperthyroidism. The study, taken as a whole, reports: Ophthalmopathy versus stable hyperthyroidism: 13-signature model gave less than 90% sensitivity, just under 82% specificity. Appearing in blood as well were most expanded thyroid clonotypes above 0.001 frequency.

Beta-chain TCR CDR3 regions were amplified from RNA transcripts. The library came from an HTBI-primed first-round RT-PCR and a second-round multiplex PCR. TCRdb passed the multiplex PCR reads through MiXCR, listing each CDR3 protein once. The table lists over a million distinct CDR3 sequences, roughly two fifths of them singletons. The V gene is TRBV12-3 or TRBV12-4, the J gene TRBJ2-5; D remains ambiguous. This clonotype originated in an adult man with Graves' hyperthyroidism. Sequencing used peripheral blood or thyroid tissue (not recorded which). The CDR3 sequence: CASSFLWETQYL. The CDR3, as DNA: TGTGCCAGCAGTTTTCTATGGGAGACCCAGTACCTC.